A selection of T cell receptor beta chains follows, all from one sample in a study of cytotoxic CD8 clonotypes in ibrutinib-treated CLL. This table comes from immunoSEQ multiplex PCR, and its TCRdb copy is limited to in-frame clones, with some not included. The table shows 250,000 to 350,000 clones, with roughly 76% occurring only once. The starting material was PBMCs, obtained at disease progression, from a patient treated with ibrutinib. Receptor source: a human donor with chronic lymphocytic leukemia. CDR3s include the opening cysteine and the closing phenylalanine or tryptophan. D genes are given only for firm matches. Clone size is not always given. Where it is, it says once, few, many or a class for expanded clones.

TRBV5-6	-	TRBJ2-7	-	TGTGCCAGCAGCTCAACGCCAGACGGATGGATATACTACGAGCAGTACTTC	CASSSTPDGWIYYEQYF
TRBV5-1	TRBD1	TRBJ1-1	-	TGCGCCAGCAGCTCGCGGGGACAGATGAACACTGAAGCTTTCTTT	CASSSRGQMNTEAFF
TRBV4-1	-	TRBJ1-1	few	TGCGCCAGCAGCCAAGCGAGAACGAACACTGAAGCTTTCTTT	CASSQARTNTEAFF
TRBV7-2	TRBD2	TRBJ2-5	-	TGTGCCAGCAGCCGACTAGCGGGAGTTCAAGAGACCCAGTACTTC	CASSRLAGVQETQYF
TRBV19	-	TRBJ2-7	-	TGTGCCAGTAGGGTTGGGAGTACCTACGAGCAGTACTTC	CASRVGSTYEQYF
TRBV6-5	TRBD2	TRBJ2-5	-	TGTGCCAGCAGTTACGGGGCTAGCGGGGGGGCCCAGTACTTC	CASSYGASGGAQYF
TRBV5-1	-	TRBJ1-1	-	TGCGCCAGCAGCTTGCCGATGGTCGCGGGGAACAAAGCTTTCTTT	CASSLPMVAGNKAFF
TRBV25-1	TRBD1	TRBJ2-1	-	TGTGCCAGCAGTGAATGGGAGGGGACAGGGGTAAAGAATGAGCAGTTCTTC	CASSEWEGTGVKNEQFF
TRBV27	-	TRBJ1-2	-	TGTGCCAGCAGATCAGGGGTGGGCTACACCTTC	CASRSGVGYTF
TRBV6-5	-	TRBJ1-5	-	TGTGCCAGCGCTTCAGGTGGTGGCAATCAGCCCCAGCATTTT	CASASGGGNQPQHF